This T cell receptor (beta chain) is drawn from a study of cytomegalovirus exposure and HLA in healthy donors. The PCR made use of 60 Vbeta and 13 Jbeta primers. Measured with immunoSEQ multiplex PCR; TCRdb has only the in-frame clones, and not every one. The sample includes more than 150,000 clones, about three quarters of them seen just once. As to this clone: Its target is not known.

Per the germline V gene, CDR1 is MNHEY and CDR2 is SVGAGI. Deletions cut 0 bases from V and 5 bases from J, with 7 bases between. The CDR3 has 14 residues. Study outcomes and limitations: Analysis was performed later, and it showed HLA-associated TCR beta chains to be more clonally expanded than equally common others.

This clonotype was sampled from a man aged 45-65 years in good health and CMV-seropositive. Input material: PBMCs. V is TRBV6-5 and J is TRBJ2-2, with no clear D. CDR3 in amino acids: CASSYSIRTGELFF. CDR3 in DNA: TGTGCCAGCAGTTACTCGATCAGAACCGGGGAGCTGTTTTTT.